Presented here are 19 T cell receptor beta chains from one specimen sequenced in a study of blood T cells in healthy people across ages. The authors ran a second PCR of 7 to 11 cycles using a sample-barcoded 5' primer and a J-beta primer mix. MiXCR was run by TCRdb on the 5' RACE reads, yielding one entry per CDR3 protein. Of under 2,000,000 distinct CDR3 sequences detected, roughly 52% appear once; the ten largest clones hold 2.1%. The specimen was blood. The source of these receptors is a woman in her thirties or forties in good health.

The chain employs TRBV11-3 and TRBJ2-1; a possible D gene is TRBD2 (7 bases). With 3 bases removed from V and 8 bases from J, the gap between germline ends came to 14 bases. This CDR3 is built from 14 residues. CDR1 is SGHNT and CDR2 is YENEEA in the germline V gene. CDR3: CASSFGGPEYEQFF. As DNA, the CDR3 is TGTGCCAGCAGCTTCGGGGGGCCGGAGTATGAGCAGTTCTTC.

This clonotype was seen more than once but under ten times. The CDR3 loop is CASSLVGGAAFF. The DNA for the CDR3 is TGTGCCAGCAGTTTAGTCGGGGGGGCAGCTTTCTTT. The genes are TRBV28 and TRBJ1-1; D is possibly TRBD1 (6 bases). Germline V lookup: CDR1 MDHEN, CDR2 SYDVKM. V was clipped by 2 bases and J by 10 bases, with 11 bases between them. This CDR3 is 12 amino acids long.

The chain is built from TRBV7-2 and TRBJ1-2; D gene uncertain. Trimming cost V 2 bases and J 3 bases, with 13 bases left between them. Looked up from germline, CDR1 is SGHTA and CDR2 is FQGNSA. The CDR3 is 15 amino acids. CDR3 nucleotides: TGTGCCAGCAGCTTAAGGGAAGTCGGTCACTATGGCTACACCTTC. This translates into CASSLREVGHYGYTF.

The chain is built from TRBV12-3 or TRBV12-4 and TRBJ2-1; D perhaps matches TRBD1 (7 bases). This CDR3 is built from 13 residues. V was clipped by 0 bases and J by 13 bases, with 13 bases between them. The CDR3 spells CASSLAGGAGQFF. The DNA for the CDR3 is TGTGCCAGCAGTTTAGCAGGGGGCGCGGGACAGTTCTTC.

The chain carries TRBV20-1 and TRBJ2-3; D not resolved. CDR3 length: 13 amino acids. The ends were cut back, 6 bases at V and 3 bases at J, with 13 bases in the middle. Germline V lookup: CDR1 DFQATT, CDR2 SNEGSKA (reference sequence). CDR3 nucleotide sequence: TGCAGTGCCACCACTCAACAGACAGATACGCAGTATTTT. Its translation is CSATTQQTDTQYF.

The chain couples TRBV5-1 to TRBJ2-3; 9 bases map to TRBD2. V lost 5 bases, J lost 4 bases, and 8 bases stayed unmatched. Germline lookup yields CDR1 SGHRS and CDR2 YFSETQ. This CDR3 spans 15 amino acids. CDR3 loop: CASRSSGVLADTQYF. CDR3 DNA sequence: TGCGCCAGCAGGTCTAGCGGGGTGTTAGCAGATACGCAGTATTTT.

This chain uses TRBV27 with TRBJ2-7; TRBD1 matches 11 bases. V shed 8 bases, J shed 0 bases, and the junction held 9 bases outside the gene matches. The CDR3 totals 16 residues. In germline, CDR1 is MNHEY, CDR2 SMNVEV (reference sequence). CDR3 coding DNA: TGTGCCAGCGGATTGCCGGGGACAGGGGGCTCCTACGAGCAGTACTTC. Translation gives CASGLPGTGGSYEQYF.

In its sample, this clonotype was seen a few times. The J gene is TRBJ1-2, the V gene TRBV4-1; TRBD1 agrees at 7 bases. The length of the CDR3 is 15 residues. The trim removed 0 bases at V and 5 bases at J, leaving 6 bases unmatched. Germline V gene lookup returns CDR1 MGHRA and CDR2 YSYEKL. The CDR3 sequence is CASSQDGTALYGYTF. DNA of the CDR3: TGCGCCAGCAGCCAAGATGGGACAGCCTTATATGGCTACACCTTC.

J is TRBJ2-5 and V is TRBV5-1; TRBD1 agrees at 8 bases. Germline lookup yields CDR1 SGHRS and CDR2 YFSETQ. The CDR3 runs 15 residues. Germline trimming cut 6 bases from V and 0 bases from J; bases unmatched to any gene: 7. Here the CDR3 DNA reads TGCGCCAGCACGACAGGGGAGATTTACCAAGAGACCCAGTACTTC. Its translation: CASTTGEIYQETQYF.

The genes are TRBV29-1 and TRBJ1-2; D unclear. The V end was cut by 6 bases, the J end by 6 bases, with 23 bases between. CDR1 and CDR2 from the germline V gene are SQVTM and ANQGSEA. CDR3 length: 15 residues. The CDR3 region is CSVATPKTYYHGYTF. CDR3 DNA: TGCAGCGTCGCCACCCCCAAGACATATTACCATGGCTACACCTTC.

The chain has TRBV12-3 or TRBV12-4 and TRBJ2-5, with 9 bases fitting TRBD2. V shed 7 bases and J 2 bases; nucleotides not matched to a gene: 8. CDR3 length: 15 amino acids. The CDR3 coding sequence is TGTGCCAGCACCAGTAGCGGGAGTCGTCAAGAGACCCAGTACTTC. It codes for CASTSSGSRQETQYF.

The chain uses TRBV27 and TRBJ1-1, with D uncertain. CDR3 length equals 14 residues. In germline, CDR1 is MNHEY, CDR2 SMNVEV (reference sequence). Trimming took 2 bases from V and 0 from J, leaving 7 bases between them. In nucleotides, the CDR3 is TGTGCCAGCAGTTTAAAGCGCATGAACACTGAAGCTTTCTTT. Its protein is CASSLKRMNTEAFF.

In this sample, this clonotype turned up once. The chain is built from TRBV20-1 and TRBJ1-1; D gene uncertain. CDR3 length: 13 residues. The V gene lost 3 bases and the J gene lost 3 bases, with 11 bases spanning the gap. CDR1 is DFQATT and CDR2 is SNEGSKA in the germline V gene (reference sequence). This CDR3 is CSARFKRDTEAFF. For the CDR3, the DNA is TGCAGTGCTAGGTTTAAGAGGGACACTGAAGCTTTCTTT.

J is TRBJ1-2 and V is TRBV20-1; 9 nucleotides agree with TRBD1. The germline gives CDR1 DFQATT, CDR2 SNEGSKA (reference sequence). The CDR3 is 14 amino acids. The J segment lost 6 bases and the V segment lost 3 bases, leaving 8 bases of the junction unmatched. In nucleotides, the CDR3 is TGCAGTGCTAGGCGGGACAGGGTTGCCCATGGCTACACCTTC. Encoded protein: CSARRDRVAHGYTF.

This clonotype was recorded a few times. The chain has TRBV12-3 or TRBV12-4 and TRBJ2-1, with 8 nucleotides matching TRBD1. CDR3 length: 14 residues. V was pared by 6 bases and J by 3 bases, with 4 bases of the junction left unmatched. The CDR3 coding sequence is TGTGCCAGCAGCAGGACAGGGCTCTACAATGAGCAGTTCTTC. As protein: CASSRTGLYNEQFF.

The rearrangement uses TRBV15 and TRBJ1-2, with a possible D match to TRBD1 (6 bases). V lost 1 base and J lost 1, with 10 bases in between. The CDR3 length is 15 residues. Germline V gene lookup returns CDR1 LNHNV and CDR2 YYDKDF (reference sequence). The DNA for the CDR3 is TGTGCCACCAGCAGAGCCTTGGACAGTAACTATGGCTACACCTTC. Protein product: CATSRALDSNYGYTF.

This clonotype was detected only a few times. The rearrangement uses TRBV4-3 and TRBJ2-7, with 9 bases fitting TRBD1. Losses at the gene ends were 3 bases for V and 1 base for J; bases not matched to a gene: 4. Looked up from germline, CDR1 is LGHNA and CDR2 is YSLEER. The CDR3 spans 15 residues. The CDR3 sequence: CASSQMTGGSYEQYF. The DNA for the CDR3 is TGCGCCAGCAGCCAGATGACAGGGGGTTCCTACGAGCAGTACTTC.

This clonotype was observed a handful of times. Relative to the germline gene, one junction end is altered; a read error may explain this. The CDR3 here is CASSPGQGYDEQFF. In DNA, the CDR3 is TGTGCCAGCAGTCCAGGACAGGGCTACGATGAGCAGTTCTTC. This sequence joins TRBV5-5 and TRBJ2-1, with 8 bases matching TRBD1. This CDR3 comprises 14 residues. CDR1 and CDR2 (germline): SGHKS, YYEKEE (reference sequence).

This clonotype came up a few times. The chain is built from TRBV6-5 and TRBJ1-2; D may be TRBD1 (6 bases). This CDR3 spans 13 amino acids. Trimming left V 6 bases short and J 6 bases short, with 14 bases between. Per the germline V gene, CDR1 is MNHEY and CDR2 is SVGAGI. The CDR3 sequence: CASSLYRVDGYTF. The CDR3 nucleotides are TGTGCCAGCAGCCTTTACAGGGTCGATGGCTACACCTTC.